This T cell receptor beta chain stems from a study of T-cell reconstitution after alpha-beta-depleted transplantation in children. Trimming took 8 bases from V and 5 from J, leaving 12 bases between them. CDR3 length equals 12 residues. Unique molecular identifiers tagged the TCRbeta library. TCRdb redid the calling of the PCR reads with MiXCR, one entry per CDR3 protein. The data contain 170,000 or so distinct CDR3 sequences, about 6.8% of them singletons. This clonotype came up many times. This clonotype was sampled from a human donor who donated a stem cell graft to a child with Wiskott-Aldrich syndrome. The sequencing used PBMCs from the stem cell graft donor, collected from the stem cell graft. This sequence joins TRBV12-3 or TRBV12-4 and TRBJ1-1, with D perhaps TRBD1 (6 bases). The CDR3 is CASAEQGTEAFF. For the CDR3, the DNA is TGTGCCAGCGCTGAACAGGGAACTGAAGCTTTCTTT.